The source of this TCR beta chain is a study of CD8 T cells in Susac syndrome. General observations from the study: Sixteen Susac-specific public clones were found in total CD8+ repertoires and four to six in CD8+ TEMRA repertoires.

With random hexamers, reverse transcription was performed on about 0.45 to 1 ug of RNA. A single record per CDR3 protein comes from TCRdb applying MiXCR to the immunoSEQ multiplex PCR reads. The sample lists about 190,000 distinct CDR3 sequences, roughly 94% seen once, with about 0.15% in the top ten. Germline CDR1 reads DFQATT; CDR2 reads SNEGSKA (reference sequence). The trim removed 1 base at V and 6 bases at J, leaving 11 bases unmatched. The CDR3 length is 16 residues. Worth noting for this clonotype: What it binds is unknown.

The sequence came from a human donor with Susac syndrome. The gene calls are TRBV20-1 and TRBJ2-3; the match to TRBD2 covers 9 bases. Sequenced: CD8+ T cells from PBMCs. CDR3 in amino acids: CSARAMRGGSMDTQYF. CDR3 DNA sequence: TGCAGTGCTAGAGCTATGCGGGGGGGATCGATGGATACGCAGTATTTT.